The T cell receptor (beta chain) under discussion was sequenced for a study of control samples from healthy donors and cancer patients. This CDR3 has 15 residues. The germline V gene has CDR1 MGHRA and CDR2 YSYEKL. V shed 4 bases and J 0 bases; nucleotides not matched to a gene: 6. Profiled with immunoSEQ multiplex PCR; TCRdb holds only in-frame clones, not every one. The table includes about 120,000 clones, approximately 92% detected once. V is TRBV4-1 and J is TRBJ2-7; TRBD1 matches 7 bases. The receptor was isolated from an elderly man with head and neck cancer. The sequenced sample consisted of PBMCs. The chain's CDR3 is CASSRNRQGSYEQYF. The DNA for the CDR3 is TGCGCCAGCAGCCGGAATCGACAGGGCTCCTACGAGCAGTACTTC.